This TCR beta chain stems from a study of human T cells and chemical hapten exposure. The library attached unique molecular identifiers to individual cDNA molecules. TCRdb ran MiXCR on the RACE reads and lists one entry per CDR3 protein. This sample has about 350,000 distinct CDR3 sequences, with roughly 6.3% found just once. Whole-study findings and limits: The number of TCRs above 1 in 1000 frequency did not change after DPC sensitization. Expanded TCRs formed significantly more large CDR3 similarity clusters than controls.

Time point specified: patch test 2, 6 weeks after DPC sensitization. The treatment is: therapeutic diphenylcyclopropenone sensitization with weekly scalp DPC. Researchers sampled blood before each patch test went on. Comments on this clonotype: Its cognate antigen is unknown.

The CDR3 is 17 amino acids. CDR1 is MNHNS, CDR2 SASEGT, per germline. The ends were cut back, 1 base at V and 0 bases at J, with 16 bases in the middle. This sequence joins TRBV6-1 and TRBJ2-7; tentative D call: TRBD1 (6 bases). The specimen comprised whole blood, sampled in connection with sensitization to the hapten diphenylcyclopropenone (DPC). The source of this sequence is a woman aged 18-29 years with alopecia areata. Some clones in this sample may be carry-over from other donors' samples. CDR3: CASSEGSYYRASYEQYF. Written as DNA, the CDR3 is TGTGCCAGCAGTGAAGGGAGCTATTACAGGGCCTCCTACGAGCAGTACTTC.